This T cell receptor beta chain is from a study of cytomegalovirus exposure and HLA in healthy donors. Whole-study results and caveats: The majority of TCR sequences were rare, yet some public TCRs appeared in many donors. Researchers reported that three CMV-associated chains were confirmed in vitro as CMV antigen-specific.

Measured with immunoSEQ multiplex PCR; TCRdb has only the in-frame clones, and not every one. Among some 230,000 clones listed, just over 90% were seen once. The CDR3 sequence is 15 residues long. The V gene's germline CDR1 is SGHNT and CDR2 YYREEE (reference sequence). Trimming at V came to 3 bases and at J to 3 bases, leaving 4 bases not matched to a gene. Worth noting for this clone: Its antigen is currently unknown.

Sample: PBMCs. The genes are TRBV5-4 and TRBJ2-5; TRBD1 matches at 11 bases. The clonotype was recovered from a woman aged 18 to 35 in good health and CMV-seronegative. CDR3 sequence (DNA): TGTGCCAGCAGCTCTCTGGGACAGGGGGAAGAGACCCAGTACTTC. Translation: CASSSLGQGEETQYF.